What follows is one T cell receptor beta chain and its context. The antigen remains undetermined. The source of the sample is a study of cytomegalovirus exposure and HLA in healthy donors. Study-level points and caveats: Most TCR beta V segments were productive about 87% or about 30% of the time in an earlier analysis. Follow-up analysis later connected one missense variant in DCLRE1C with trimming of TCR beta V- and J-genes. Some TCR beta chains (around 160 of them) were listed as cytomegalovirus-associated.

Primers for the PCR totalled 60 Vbeta and 13 Jbeta. Method: immunoSEQ multiplex PCR; TCRdb's copy keeps in-frame clones and lacks some. The sample gives 200,000 or so clones, roughly 88% of which show up once; more than 0.6% is in the top ten. This CDR3 is 13 amino acids long. Germline assignment: CDR1 ENHRY and CDR2 SYGVKD. Trimming shortened V by 2 bases and J by 7 bases, and 11 bases separated the two germline ends. The V call is TRBV10-3, the J call TRBJ1-2; D is perhaps TRBD1 (5 bases). The sample was PBMCs. This TCR was recovered from a boy younger than 10 in good health and CMV-seronegative. The CDR3 DNA reads as TGTGCCATCAGTGAGGGCAGGGCGAGTGGCTACACCTTC. This translates into CAISEGRASGYTF.